The rows below give T cell receptor beta chains drawn from one sample of a study of blood T cell repertoires in COVID-19. Here immunoSEQ multiplex PCR was the method, and the copy in TCRdb shows in-frame clones only, minus some. The sample holds about 27,000 clones, approximately 66% seen once. Sequenced: peripheral blood. Every receptor here comes from a man in his 60s with active or convalescent COVID-19. CDR3s include the opening cysteine and the closing phenylalanine or tryptophan. Each record gives: V gene, J gene, clone size, D gene, CDR3 protein, CDR3 DNA. The D gene is left open where the match is weak. Some rows mark clone size as missing; the rest say once, few, many or name a class of expanded clone.

TRBV15	TRBJ2-1	few	TRBD2	CATSNPLGGGPWNEQFF	TGTGCCACCAGCAACCCTTTGGGGGGAGGGCCTTGGAATGAGCAGTTCTTC
TRBV5-8	TRBJ2-5	NA	NA	CASSLERQGQYF	TGTGCCAGCAGCTTGGAACGACAAGGACAGTACTTC
TRBV2	TRBJ2-1	once	TRBD2	CASSPLAGGNNEQFF	TGTGCCAGCAGCCCACTAGCGGGGGGGAACAATGAGCAGTTCTTC
TRBV5-1	TRBJ1-4	NA	TRBD1	CASSEAGQVQGEKLFF	TGCGCCAGCAGCGAGGCGGGACAGGTACAGGGTGAAAAACTGTTTTTT
TRBV5-1	TRBJ1-1	few	TRBD1	CASSLQGSNTEAFF	TGCGCCAGCAGCTTACAGGGGTCGAACACTGAAGCTTTCTTT
TRBV2	TRBJ2-5	NA	TRBD2	CASKIRGGDSETQYF	TGTGCCAGCAAAATCCGCGGGGGGGATTCAGAGACCCAGTACTTC
TRBV27	TRBJ1-6	few	NA	CASSLTGKNNSPLHF	TGTGCCAGCAGTCTTACGGGAAAAAATAATTCACCCCTCCACTTT
TRBV7-9	TRBJ2-3	NA	TRBD1	CASSTGQGRNTQYF	TGTGCCAGCAGCACCGGACAGGGGCGGAATACGCAGTATTTT
TRBV10-3	TRBJ2-1	NA	NA	CATRHPTSSYNEQFF	TGTGCCACCCGACATCCGACTAGCTCCTACAATGAGCAGTTCTTC
TRBV9	TRBJ2-3	NA	TRBD2	CASSVEGGGSTDTQYF	TGTGCCAGCAGCGTAGAAGGCGGGGGTAGCACAGATACGCAGTATTTT
TRBV7-3	TRBJ1-1	NA	TRBD1	CASSLGQGVEAFF	TGTGCCAGCAGCTTAGGACAGGGGGTTGAAGCTTTCTTT
TRBV2	TRBJ1-4	large	NA	CASSERHYSDEKLFF	TGTGCCAGCAGTGAGAGACATTATAGTGATGAAAAACTGTTTTTT
TRBV7-6	TRBJ1-1	few	NA	CASSGGGEYTEAFF	TGTGCCAGCAGCGGGGGAGGGGAATACACTGAAGCTTTCTTT
TRBV19	TRBJ1-4	NA	NA	CASSISGAGEKLFF	TGTGCCAGTAGTATATCTGGGGCAGGTGAAAAACTGTTTTTT
TRBV3-1/TRBV3-2	TRBJ2-1	NA	TRBD2	CASSLESGLGYNEQFF	TGTGCCAGCAGCCTTGAGTCGGGACTAGGATACAATGAGCAGTTCTTC
TRBV7-9	TRBJ2-1	medium-sized	TRBD2	CASSWRLAGGYNEQFF	TGTGCCAGCAGCTGGAGACTAGCGGGGGGCTACAATGAGCAGTTCTTC
TRBV19	TRBJ1-5	NA	NA	CASSIIRDQPQHF	TGTGCCAGTAGTATTATCAGGGATCAGCCCCAGCATTTT
TRBV19	TRBJ2-6	few	TRBD1	CASRPGTGVTGANVLTF	TGTGCCAGTAGGCCCGGGACAGGGGTTACTGGGGCCAACGTCCTGACTTTC
TRBV13	TRBJ1-4	NA	TRBD1	CASSLRDRGRGGEKLFF	TGTGCCAGCAGCCTCCGGGACAGGGGGCGCGGGGGTGAAAAACTGTTTTTT
TRBV9	TRBJ1-1	NA	NA	CASSVWGGEAFF	TGTGCCAGCAGCGTCTGGGGAGGTGAAGCTTTCTTT
TRBV10-3	TRBJ1-1	NA	NA	CAISESQGLTEAFF	TGTGCCATCAGTGAGAGTCAGGGGTTGACTGAAGCTTTCTTT
TRBV6-5	TRBJ2-7	NA	NA	CASSYSATWRYEQYF	TGTGCCAGCAGTTACTCGGCGACCTGGAGGTACGAGCAGTACTTC
TRBV30	TRBJ1-1	few	NA	CAWSGDFEAFF	TGTGCCTGGAGCGGGGACTTTGAAGCTTTCTTT
TRBV2	TRBJ1-2	NA	TRBD1	CASSARDRGSGYTF	TGTGCCAGCAGTGCCCGGGACAGGGGTTCTGGCTACACCTTC
TRBV19	TRBJ2-4	medium-sized	TRBD1	CASSIGTGAKNIQYF	TGTGCCAGTAGTATTGGGACAGGAGCCAAAAACATTCAGTACTTC
TRBV19	TRBJ1-2	NA	NA	CASSKRQEFNYGYTF	TGTGCCAGTAGTAAACGACAGGAGTTTAACTATGGCTACACCTTC
TRBV28	TRBJ1-2	NA	NA	CATTAPEHVYGYTF	TGTGCCACCACAGCCCCCGAACACGTCTATGGCTACACCTTC
TRBV6-5	TRBJ2-7	once	TRBD1	CASSHFGTGLSYEQYF	TGTGCCAGCAGTCACTTTGGGACAGGCCTCTCCTACGAGCAGTACTTC
TRBV3-1/TRBV3-2	TRBJ2-7	medium-sized	TRBD1	CASSQTGAPYEQYF	TGTGCCAGCAGCCAGACAGGGGCCCCCTACGAGCAGTACTTC
TRBV3-1/TRBV3-2	TRBJ2-3	NA	TRBD1	CASNTYPGDREGTDTQYF	TGTGCCAGCAACACGTACCCCGGGGACAGGGAGGGAACAGATACGCAGTATTTT
TRBV9	TRBJ2-3	NA	NA	CASSVTGQVTDTQYF	TGTGCCAGCAGCGTAACAGGACAAGTTACAGATACGCAGTATTTT
TRBV10-1	TRBJ2-1	NA	TRBD2	CASSEGFRGRAQEQFF	TGCGCCAGCAGTGAGGGTTTTCGCGGGAGGGCCCAAGAGCAGTTCTTC
TRBV14	TRBJ2-3	medium-sized	NA	CASSPSRSGVFSDTQYF	TGTGCCAGCAGTCCCAGTCGTTCAGGGGTCTTCTCAGATACGCAGTATTTT
TRBV7-9	TRBJ2-3	NA	TRBD1	CASSLFGTGGTDTQYF	TGTGCCAGCAGCTTATTTGGGACAGGGGGTACAGATACGCAGTATTTT
TRBV5-3	TRBJ2-7	NA	TRBD1	CARSLEGQPYEQYF	TGTGCCAGAAGCTTGGAGGGACAGCCCTACGAGCAGTACTTC
TRBV5-1	TRBJ2-5	NA	TRBD1	CASSLKGQGETQYF	TGCGCCAGCAGCTTAAAGGGACAGGGAGAGACCCAGTACTTC
TRBV4-1	TRBJ1-5	NA	NA	CASSRLGLQGQQPQHF	TGCGCCAGCAGCCGCCTAGGCCTCCAGGGGCAACAGCCCCAGCATTTT
TRBV3-1/TRBV3-2	TRBJ1-6	NA	TRBD1	CASSPNGQVGRRGFNSPLHF	TGTGCCAGCAGCCCCAACGGACAGGTCGGGCGAAGGGGTTTTAATTCACCCCTCCACTTT
TRBV11-2	TRBJ2-1	NA	NA	CASSLSKSRARTYNEQFF	TGTGCCAGCAGCTTAAGTAAATCCAGGGCAAGGACCTACAATGAGCAGTTCTTC
TRBV2	TRBJ2-5	few	TRBD2	CASSGLAGSQETQYF	TGTGCCAGCAGCGGACTAGCGGGGTCACAAGAGACCCAGTACTTC
TRBV29-1	TRBJ2-2	NA	NA	CSVDQGFTGELFF	TGCAGCGTTGATCAGGGGTTCACCGGGGAGCTGTTTTTT
TRBV3-1/TRBV3-2	TRBJ1-2	NA	NA	CASSQDQRPLHMENYGYTF	TGTGCCAGCAGCCAAGATCAACGGCCCCTACACATGGAGAACTATGGCTACACCTTC
TRBV12-3/TRBV12-4	TRBJ1-1	NA	NA	CASRTEVGTEAFF	TGTGCCAGCAGAACAGAAGTAGGCACTGAAGCTTTCTTT